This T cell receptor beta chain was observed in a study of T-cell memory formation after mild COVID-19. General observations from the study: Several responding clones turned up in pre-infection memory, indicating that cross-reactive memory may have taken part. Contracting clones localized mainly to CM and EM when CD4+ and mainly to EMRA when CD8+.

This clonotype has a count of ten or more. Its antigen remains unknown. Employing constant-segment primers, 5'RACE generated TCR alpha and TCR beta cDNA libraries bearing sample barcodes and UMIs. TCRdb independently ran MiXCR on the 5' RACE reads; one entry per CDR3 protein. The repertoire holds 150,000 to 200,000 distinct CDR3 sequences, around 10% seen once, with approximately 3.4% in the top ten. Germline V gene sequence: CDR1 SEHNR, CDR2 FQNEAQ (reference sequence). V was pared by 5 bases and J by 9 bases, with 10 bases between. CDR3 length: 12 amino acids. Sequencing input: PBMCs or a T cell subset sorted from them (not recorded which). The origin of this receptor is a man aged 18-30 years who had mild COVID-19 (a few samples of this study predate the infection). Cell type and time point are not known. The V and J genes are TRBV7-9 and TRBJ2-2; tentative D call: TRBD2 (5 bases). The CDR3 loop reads CASSPRTRELFF. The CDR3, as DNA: TGTGCCAGCAGCCCTAGGACTCGGGAGCTGTTTTTT. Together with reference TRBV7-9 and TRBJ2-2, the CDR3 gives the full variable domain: DTGVSQNPRHKITKRGQNVTFRCDPISEHNRLYWYRQTLGQGPEFLTYFQNEAQLEKSRLLSDRFSAERPKGSFSTLEIQRTEQGDSAMYLCASSPRTRELFFGEGSRLTVL.